A single sample is the source of the 6 T cell receptor beta chains below, sequenced in a study of cytomegalovirus exposure and HLA in healthy donors (TCRdb year 2017). Library preparation was by the immunoSEQ multiplex PCR assay. A mixture of 60 forward primers for TCR Vbeta segments and 13 reverse primers for TCR Jbeta segments was used in the multiplex PCR. Sourced from immuneACCESS, this table was stored by TCRdb with only in-frame sequences that have V and J called. A share of the clones is absent; for the studies checked, an unresolved V gene accounts for under half, and the remainder has no known explanation. The sample profile shows under 300,000 clones; about 81% of them were found once. Roughly 7.4% of the sample is in the top ten clones. The material sequenced was PBMCs. The receptors stem from a woman in her sixties in good health and CMV-seropositive.

This clone appeared once. The chain combines TRBV28 with TRBJ2-3; 10 bases agree with TRBD2. CDR1 MDHEN and CDR2 SYDVKM come from the germline V gene. The CDR3 runs to 17 residues. Trimming removed 6 bases from V and 5 bases from J; junction bases left unmatched: 14. Here the CDR3 DNA reads TGTGCCAGCAGCACTCCCCTCAGCGGGAGGGGTAGAGATACGCAGTATTTT. Protein: CASSTPLSGRGRDTQYF.

In its sample, this clone was seen a few times. V usage is TRBV5-1 and J usage is TRBJ2-5; 7 bases align to TRBD2. Gene TRBJ2-7 matches the end of the DNA better, so the J call may be wrong. The CDR3 is 15 residues long. Germline CDR1 reads SGHRS; CDR2 reads YFSETQ. This chain's CDR3 is CASSPGGTNIYEQYF. CDR3 DNA sequence: TGCGCCAGCAGCCCAGGTGGGACTAATATCTACGAGCAGTACTTC.

The genes are TRBV7-3 and TRBJ2-1, with 12 bases identical to TRBD2. Germline trimming cut 3 bases from V and 6 bases from J; bases unmatched to any gene: 6. The CDR3 extends over 16 amino acids. CDR1 and CDR2 from the germline V gene are SGHTA and FQGTGA. The CDR3 DNA follows: TGTGCCAGCAGCTTGATGGGACTAGCGGGTATCAATGAGCAGTTCTTC. The encoded protein is CASSLMGLAGINEQFF.

The chain uses TRBV9 and TRBJ1-2; tentative D call: TRBD1 (5 bases). Germline V gene data show CDR1 as SGDLS and CDR2 as YYNGEE. The CDR3 has 15 amino acids. V lost 4 bases to trimming and J lost 2 bases, with 15 bases between them. The CDR3 here is CASSPQGSVNYGYTF. The CDR3 DNA follows: TGTGCCAGCAGCCCCCAGGGATCGGTGAACTATGGCTACACCTTC.

The chain uses TRBV5-1 and TRBJ1-5, with D uncertain. The CDR3 runs to 16 residues. With 0 bases removed from V and 0 bases from J, the gap between germline ends came to 10 bases. CDR1 and CDR2 from the germline V gene are SGHRS and YFSETQ. As DNA, the CDR3 is TGCGCCAGCAGCTTGGATGGCGGATATAGCAATCAGCCCCAGCATTTT. Translation: CASSLDGGYSNQPQHF.

As to this clone: Other nucleotide sequences in the sample specify the same CDR3. This chain joins TRBV9 and TRBJ2-7; 10 nucleotides align to TRBD1. Germline values: CDR1 SGDLS, CDR2 YYNGEE. V gave up 0 bases and J gave up 1 base; unmatched junction bases: 1. The CDR3 runs to 15 residues. CDR3 protein: CASSVGTGGSYEQYF. As DNA, the CDR3 is TGTGCCAGCAGCGTAGGGACAGGGGGATCCTACGAGCAGTACTTC.